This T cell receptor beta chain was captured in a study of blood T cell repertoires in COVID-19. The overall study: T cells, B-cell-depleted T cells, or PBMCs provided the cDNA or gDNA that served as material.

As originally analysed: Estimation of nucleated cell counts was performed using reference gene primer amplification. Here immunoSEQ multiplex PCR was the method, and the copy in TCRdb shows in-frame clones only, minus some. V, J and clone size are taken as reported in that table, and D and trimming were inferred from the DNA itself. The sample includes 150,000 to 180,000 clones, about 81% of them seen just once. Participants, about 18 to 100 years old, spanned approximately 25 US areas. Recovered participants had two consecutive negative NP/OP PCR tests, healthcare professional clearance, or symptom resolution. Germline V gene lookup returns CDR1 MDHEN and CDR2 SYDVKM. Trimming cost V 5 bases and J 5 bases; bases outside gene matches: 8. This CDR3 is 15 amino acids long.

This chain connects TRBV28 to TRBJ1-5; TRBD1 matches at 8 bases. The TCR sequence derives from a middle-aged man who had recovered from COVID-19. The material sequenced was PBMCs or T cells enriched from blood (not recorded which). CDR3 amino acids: CASSRPGQAYQPQHF. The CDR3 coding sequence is TGTGCCAGCAGTCGACCGGGACAGGCTTATCAGCCCCAGCATTTT.